One sample yielded the 7 T cell receptor beta chains listed below, sequenced in a study of a mutant IDH1 vaccine in newly diagnosed glioma. The time point: baseline, week 1 (first vaccination visit). Treatment of the sample: pre-vaccination baseline after standard-of-care therapy. Clones were sequenced by immunoSEQ multiplex PCR, and TCRdb holds only the in-frame ones, with some missing. The sample holds 95,000 to 100,000 clones, approximately 90% seen once. The sample here was PBMCs, taken from a glioma patient treated with radiotherapy, temozolomide or both. Receptor source: a woman between 45 and 65 years old with glioma.

The chain's CDR3 is CASSDRGDNQPQHF. CDR3 DNA: TGCGCCAGCAGCGACAGGGGGGACAATCAGCCCCAGCATTTT. This sequence joins TRBV10-2 and TRBJ1-5; 9 bases are a match to TRBD1. J gave up 3 bases and V 6 bases, and 3 bases lay outside the gene matches. The CDR3 covers 14 residues. Germline V CDR1 and CDR2: WSHSY, SAAADI.

This chain joins TRBV4-1 and TRBJ1-2; D possibly corresponds to TRBD1 (6 bases). The V and J ends lost 4 bases and 6 bases respectively, with 21 bases between them. CDR1 MGHRA and CDR2 YSYEKL come from the germline V gene. The length of the CDR3 is 16 residues. The CDR3, as DNA: TGCGCCAGCAGCCCCGCCCCAGGGGCCCTATGGAATGGCTACACCTTC. Encoded protein: CASSPAPGALWNGYTF.

The genes are TRBV6-5 and TRBJ1-1; D ambiguous. Germline CDR1 is MNHEY and CDR2 is SVGAGI. With 4 bases removed from V and 4 bases from J, the gap between germline ends came to 10 bases. CDR3 size: 13 residues. The CDR3 loop is CASSLGPGTEAFF. In DNA form, the CDR3 reads TGTGCCAGCAGTTTAGGTCCGGGCACTGAAGCTTTCTTT.

V is TRBV7-9 and J is TRBJ2-7; 10 bases map to TRBD2. The ends lost 0 bases at V and 7 bases at J; junction bases unmatched: 6. CDR3 length equals 15 residues. Germline lookup yields CDR1 SEHNR and CDR2 FQNEAQ (reference sequence). The CDR3 loop is CASSLASGRAREQYF. The CDR3 nucleotides are TGTGCCAGCAGCTTAGCGAGCGGGAGGGCGAGGGAGCAGTACTTC.

The genes are TRBV6-5 and TRBJ2-7; 7 bases line up with TRBD1. The CDR3 has 15 amino acids. Germline trimming cut 2 bases from V and 0 bases from J; bases unmatched to any gene: 4. Germline V gene data show CDR1 as MNHEY and CDR2 as SVGAGI. The CDR3 DNA is TGTGCCAGCAGTTACCACAACAGGGGCTCCTACGAGCAGTACTTC. Encoded protein: CASSYHNRGSYEQYF.

This chain links TRBV13 with TRBJ2-7, with 8 bases matching TRBD1. The CDR3 loop spans 15 amino acids. Germline CDR1 and CDR2: PRHDT and FYEKMQ (reference sequence). The V gene end was trimmed by 5 bases and the J gene end by 4 bases; junction bases not matched to a gene: 10. The CDR3 sequence is CASSPAGTGDYEQYF. The CDR3, as DNA: TGTGCCAGCAGCCCCGCCGGGACAGGCGATTACGAGCAGTACTTC.

The chain has TRBV6-1 and TRBJ2-7, with D perhaps being TRBD1 or TRBD2 (5 bases each). V was pared by 7 bases and J by 4 bases, with 17 bases between. In germline, CDR1 is MNHNS, CDR2 SASEGT. The CDR3 spans 14 residues. The CDR3 DNA reads TGTGCCAGCAAAGGGACCCTAGCACCGTACGAGCAGTACTTC. Translation gives CASKGTLAPYEQYF.